A single sample is the source of the 9 T cell receptor beta chains below, sequenced in a study of regulatory T cells in long-lasting Graves disease. Described time point: persistent/refractory GD, antithyroid drugs over 5 years with positive TRAb. After RNA was extracted from PBMCs, the TCR library was made from it. TCR beta libraries were built with iRepertoire HTBI primers and Arm-PCR of CDR3 regions. TCRdb reanalysed the multiplex PCR reads using MiXCR and keeps one entry per CDR3 protein. Among 310,000 or so distinct CDR3 sequences listed, under 25% were seen once. The sample here was peripheral blood mononuclear cells (PBMCs), taken when the disease was refractory, from a patient treated with antithyroid drugs. These receptors all stem from a female donor with Graves disease.

This chain links TRBV28 with TRBJ2-7; D is unclear. The V gene's germline CDR1 is MDHEN and CDR2 SYDVKM. The CDR3 covers 13 residues. With 8 bases removed from V and 5 bases from J, the gap between germline ends came to 16 bases. DNA for the CDR3: TGTGCCAGCTTAAAACAGCCACGGGACGAGCAGTACTTC. Translating it yields CASLKQPRDEQYF. The full variable domain, completed using reference TRBV28 and TRBJ2-7, is DVKVTQSSRYLVKRTGEKVFLECVQDMDHENMFWYRQDPGLGLRLIYFSYDVKMKEKGDIPEGYSVSREKKERFSLILESASTNQTSMYLCASLKQPRDEQYFGPGTRLTVT.

This clonotype turned up a few times. This chain connects TRBV7-2 to TRBJ2-2; maybe TRBD2 (7 bases). Trimming took 3 bases from V and 3 from J, leaving 14 bases between them. The length of the CDR3 is 16 residues. Per the germline V gene, CDR1 is SGHTA and CDR2 is FQGNSA. As DNA, the CDR3 is TGTGCCAGCAGCTTCCCGAGGGGGGGGTACACCGGGGAGCTGTTTTTT. It encodes CASSFPRGGYTGELFF.

This clonotype has a count of ten or more. The chain links TRBV28 to TRBJ2-5, with a tentative D call TRBD2 (6 bases). The CDR3 spans 14 residues. The germline CDR1 and CDR2 sequences are MDHEN and SYDVKM. Trimming pared 8 bases from V and 0 bases from J, leaving 13 bases between. CDR3 sequence: CASGERVNQETQYF. CDR3 in DNA: TGTGCCAGCGGTGAGCGGGTTAACCAAGAGACCCAGTACTTC.

The chain has TRBV28 and TRBJ2-3; 9 bases map to TRBD2. Unmatched junction bases numbered 4, after V lost 8 bases and J lost 4 bases. Germline values: CDR1 MDHEN, CDR2 SYDVKM. CDR3 length: 13 amino acids. The CDR3 coding sequence is TGTGCCAGCCAGGCGGGAGGGCCAGATACGCAGTATTTT. It translates to CASQAGGPDTQYF.

The rearrangement links TRBV15 to TRBJ2-3, with D unresolved. The CDR3 covers 15 residues. V was cut by 2 bases and J by 4 bases, with 13 bases left in between. Germline V gene sequence: CDR1 LNHNV, CDR2 YYDKDF (reference sequence). In nucleotides, the CDR3 is TGTGCCACCAGCAGATATACCCGGACCGCAGATACGCAGTATTTT. Translating gives CATSRYTRTADTQYF.

The chain combines TRBV20-1 with TRBJ1-5; the match to TRBD1 covers 11 bases. V shed 5 bases and J 7 bases; nucleotides not matched to a gene: 7. The CDR3 loop spans 14 amino acids. Germline assignment: CDR1 DFQATT and CDR2 SNEGSKA (reference sequence). CDR3 DNA: TGCAGTGCTGAATCGGACAGGGGGCGGCAGCCCCAGCATTTT. Amino acid sequence: CSAESDRGRQPQHF.

This clonotype was counted at least ten times. The V and J genes are TRBV30 and TRBJ2-2; a possible D gene is TRBD1 (5 bases). The ends were cut back, 7 bases at V and 3 bases at J, with 12 bases in the middle. This CDR3 is 13 amino acids long. Germline values: CDR1 GTSNPN, CDR2 SVGIG (reference sequence). The CDR3 loop reads CALKGFYTGELFF. CDR3 in DNA: TGTGCCTTAAAGGGGTTTTACACCGGGGAGCTGTTTTTT.

There are a few counts of this clonotype. The chain has TRBV20-1 and TRBJ2-1; TRBD2 matches 7 bases. After removal of 3 bases from V and 6 bases from J, the junction contained 11 bases not matched to a gene. Germline V CDR1 and CDR2: DFQATT, SNEGSKA (reference sequence). This CDR3 contains 15 residues. The CDR3 nucleotides are TGCAGTGCTAGCAACCCTAGCGGCAACCCCAATGAGCAGTTCTTC. This codes for CSASNPSGNPNEQFF.

This clonotype was seen at least ten times. V and J are TRBV4-1 and TRBJ2-5; 9 nucleotides align to TRBD2. The germline V gene encodes CDR1 MGHRA and CDR2 YSYEKL. The V gene end was trimmed by 0 bases and the J gene end by 0 bases; junction bases not matched to a gene: 8. The CDR3 consists of 18 residues. CDR3 in amino acids: CASSQDDLAGSYQETQYF. The DNA for the CDR3 is TGCGCCAGCAGCCAAGATGACCTAGCGGGATCGTACCAAGAGACCCAGTACTTC.